The 20 T cell receptor beta chains below come from one sample, sequenced in a study of Ad26.COV2.S vaccination and SARS-CoV-2 variants. The assay was immunoSEQ multiplex PCR, and TCRdb's table has in-frame clones only and misses some. Here the sample spans about 220,000 clones, roughly 90% being singletons. Regarding treatment: over 15 received Ad26.COV2.S at low or high dose, single or two shots; about five received placebo; per-sample allocation not given. Following the first vaccine or placebo injection, samples were taken on day 63. This specimen was peripheral blood, taken in a trial of Ad26.COV2.S vaccine versus placebo. These receptors all stem from a person aged 18-60 years who received the Ad26.COV2.S COVID-19 vaccine or a placebo.

V and J are TRBV6-5 and TRBJ1-2; 7 nucleotides align to TRBD1. V lost 8 bases to trimming and J lost 0 bases; unmatched junction nucleotides: 6. Germline values: CDR1 MNHEY, CDR2 SVGAGI. The CDR3 sequence is 14 residues long. In DNA, the CDR3 is TGTGCCAGCTTTGACAGGGCTACTAACTATGGCTACACCTTC. Residues: CASFDRATNYGYTF.

This chain uses TRBV7-8 with TRBJ1-3; D possibly corresponds to TRBD1 (5 bases). The CDR3 totals 13 residues. Germline V CDR1 and CDR2: SGHVS, FQNEAQ. V dropped 1 base and J dropped 8 bases, with 9 bases sitting between them. CDR3 sequence (DNA): TGTGCCAGCAGCTTAGACGGGGGGGACACCATATATTTT. This codes for CASSLDGGDTIYF.

The chain uses TRBV6-4 and TRBJ2-3; 10 bases are a match to TRBD1. Germline lookup yields CDR1 MRHNA and CDR2 SNTAGT. The CDR3 is 15 residues long. Trimming removed 9 bases from V and 3 bases from J; junction bases left unmatched: 9. CDR3 sequence: CASISRDRGTDTQYF. CDR3 sequence (DNA): TGTGCCAGTATAAGCCGGGACAGGGGAACAGATACGCAGTATTTT.

This chain links TRBV10-1 with TRBJ2-7; D is uncertain. CDR3 length equals 13 residues. Trimming shortened V by 5 bases and J by 0 bases, and 8 bases separated the two germline ends. Germline CDR1 WNHNN, CDR2 SYGVQD (reference sequence). CDR3 in amino acids: CASSSQSSYEQYF. CDR3 in DNA: TGCGCCAGCAGTTCACAGAGCTCCTACGAGCAGTACTTC.

V is TRBV5-5 and J is TRBJ2-7; D is ambiguous. The germline V and J ends were trimmed by 4 bases and 5 bases, with 16 bases remaining between them. Looked up from germline, CDR1 is SGHKS and CDR2 is YYEKEE (reference sequence). The CDR3 consists of 14 residues. The CDR3 loop reads CASSPHPERHEQYF. Here the CDR3 DNA reads TGTGCCAGCAGCCCCCACCCCGAGCGCCACGAGCAGTACTTC. The whole variable domain, filled in from reference TRBV5-5 and TRBJ2-7, reads DAGVTQSPTHLIKTRGQQVTLRCSPISGHKSVSWYQQVLGQGPQFIFQYYEKEERGRGNFPDRFSARQFPNYSSELNVNALLLGDSALYLCASSPHPERHEQYFGPGTRLTVT.

The rearrangement uses TRBV30 and TRBJ2-3; possible D gene TRBD1, 5 bases. CDR1 and CDR2 from the germline V gene are GTSNPN and SVGIG (reference sequence). The CDR3 loop spans 14 amino acids. The germline V and J ends were trimmed by 2 bases and 4 bases, with 13 bases remaining between them. The CDR3 DNA reads as TGTGCCTGGAGTCGCCTTATGGGGCCAGATACGCAGTATTTT. Its translation is CAWSRLMGPDTQYF.

CDR3 protein: CASGGSLGQGRNTEAFF. The CDR3 DNA reads as TGTGCCAGTGGAGGCAGCTTAGGACAGGGGAGGAACACTGAAGCTTTCTTT. The J gene is TRBJ1-1, the V gene TRBV19; 9 bases line up with TRBD1. Germline-derived CDR1 and CDR2 are LNHDA and SQIVND (reference sequence). This CDR3 comprises 17 residues. V trimming: 8 bases; J trimming: 1 base; junction bases outside the gene matches: 14.

The chain uses TRBV24-1 and TRBJ2-1, with 11 bases aligning to TRBD1. This CDR3 spans 15 amino acids. Trimming at V came to 0 bases and at J to 9 bases, leaving 3 bases not matched to a gene. Per the germline V gene, CDR1 is KGHDR and CDR2 is SFDVKD. The CDR3 region is CATSDLGQGAGEQFF. The CDR3 bases are TGTGCCACCAGTGATTTGGGACAGGGGGCGGGTGAGCAGTTCTTC.

The chain is built from TRBV4-2 and TRBJ1-4, with 7 bases fitting TRBD1. The CDR3 contains 18 residues. The V gene end was trimmed by 1 base and the J gene end by 0 bases; junction bases not matched to a gene: 8. The germline V gene has CDR1 LGHNA and CDR2 YNFKEQ. CDR3 in amino acids: CASSQGQGGTSTNEKLFF. The CDR3 coding sequence is TGTGCCAGCAGCCAAGGTCAGGGGGGGACTTCAACTAATGAAAAACTGTTTTTT.

V is TRBV7-2 and J is TRBJ2-4; 7 nucleotides agree with TRBD2. Germline trimming cut 6 bases from V and 4 bases from J; bases unmatched to any gene: 6. Germline V lookup: CDR1 SGHTA, CDR2 FQGNSA. The CDR3 has 14 residues. The CDR3 here is CASSLAGGKNIQYF. In DNA form, the CDR3 reads TGTGCCAGCAGTTTGGCCGGGGGGAAAAACATTCAGTACTTC.

The V and J genes are TRBV28 and TRBJ2-3; TRBD2 matches 7 bases. V was clipped by 6 bases and J by 3 bases; unmatched bases: 12. CDR1 MDHEN and CDR2 SYDVKM come from the germline V gene. The CDR3 loop spans 16 amino acids. CDR3 protein: CASSLLARRETDTQYF. The CDR3 DNA follows: TGTGCCAGCAGCCTACTAGCGCGAAGGGAAACAGATACGCAGTATTTT.

The chain joins TRBV5-4 to TRBJ1-1; 8 bases fit TRBD1. The germline gives CDR1 SGHNT, CDR2 YYREEE (reference sequence). V was pared by 0 bases and J by 0 bases, with 1 base of the junction left unmatched. The CDR3 length is 15 residues. The CDR3 nucleotides read TGTGCCAGCAGCTTGGGACAGGGGCTGAACACTGAAGCTTTCTTT. Translating gives CASSLGQGLNTEAFF.

This rearrangement joins TRBV3-1 (or the pseudogene TRBV3-2) to TRBJ1-1, with a tentative D call TRBD1 (6 bases). V lost 5 bases, J lost 0 bases, and 10 bases lay in between. Germline V gene data show CDR1 as LGHDT and CDR2 as YNNKEL (reference sequence). CDR3 length: 14 residues. CDR3: CASSGTGMNTEAFF. CDR3 nucleotide sequence: TGTGCCAGCAGCGGTACAGGGATGAACACTGAAGCTTTCTTT.

The CDR3 spells CASSRDVYGYTF. The DNA of the CDR3 is TGTGCCAGCAGCAGGGACGTCTATGGCTACACCTTC. This chain uses TRBV6-2 or TRBV6-3 with TRBJ1-2; perhaps TRBD1 as D (5 bases). The CDR3 is 12 amino acids. The V gene's germline CDR1 is MNHEY and CDR2 SVGEGT. Deletions cut 6 bases from V and 4 bases from J, with 9 bases between.

The gene calls are TRBV10-2 and TRBJ1-6, with 7 bases fitting TRBD1. The V segment lost 5 bases and the J segment 10 bases; nucleotides outside the gene matches: 8. CDR1 and CDR2 (germline): WSHSY, SAAADI. This CDR3 has 14 residues. CDR3 in amino acids: CASSLGQLGSPLHF. The CDR3, as DNA: TGCGCCAGCAGTCTGGGACAGTTGGGCTCACCCCTCCACTTT.

The chain carries TRBV29-1 and TRBJ2-3; D is uncertain. Per the germline V gene, CDR1 is SQVTM and CDR2 is ANQGSEA. V shed 3 bases and J shed 4 bases, with 11 bases lying between them. The CDR3 is made up of 13 amino acids. In nucleotides, the CDR3 is TGCAGCGTTGATGGTCCCCGGGCAGATACGCAGTATTTT. It translates to CSVDGPRADTQYF.

The gene calls are TRBV5-4 and TRBJ2-2; D not resolved. Germline assignment: CDR1 SGHNT and CDR2 YYREEE (reference sequence). V lost 4 bases and J 4 bases, leaving 5 bases between the germline ends. This CDR3 is 12 amino acids long. The CDR3 nucleotides are TGTGCCAGCAGCGCCATCACCGGGGAGCTGTTTTTT. Its protein product is CASSAITGELFF.

The rearrangement links TRBV7-2 to TRBJ2-3, with no clear D. This CDR3 comprises 13 residues. Germline V CDR1 and CDR2: SGHTA, FQGNSA. The V gene lost 4 bases and the J gene lost 2 bases, with 7 bases spanning the gap. The CDR3 DNA reads as TGTGCCAGCAGCTCCTACAACACAGATACGCAGTATTTT. Protein sequence: CASSSYNTDTQYF. Full variable domain (remainder filled in from reference TRBV7-2 and TRBJ2-3): GAGVSQSPSNKVTEKGKDVELRCDPISGHTALYWYRQSLGQGLEFLIYFQGNSAPDKSGLPSDRFSAERTGGSVSTLTIQRTQQEDSAVYLCASSSYNTDTQYFGPGTRLTVL.

The chain couples TRBV19 to TRBJ2-6, with TRBD1 identical over 7 bases. Germline CDR1 reads LNHDA; CDR2 reads SQIVND (reference sequence). The CDR3 sequence is 16 residues long. Trimming at V came to 2 bases and at J to 2 bases, leaving 3 bases not matched to a gene. CDR3 region: CASSITGEAGANVLTF. In DNA form, the CDR3 reads TGTGCCAGTAGTATAACAGGGGAAGCTGGGGCCAACGTCCTGACTTTC.

The rearrangement uses TRBV18 and TRBJ1-1, with D unresolved. The CDR3 is made up of 13 amino acids. The germline V gene encodes CDR1 KGHSH and CDR2 LQKENI. Trimming cost V 4 bases and J 0 bases, with 6 bases left between them. The CDR3 region is CASSLGLNTEAFF. Written as DNA, the CDR3 is TGTGCCAGCTCACTAGGATTGAACACTGAAGCTTTCTTT.